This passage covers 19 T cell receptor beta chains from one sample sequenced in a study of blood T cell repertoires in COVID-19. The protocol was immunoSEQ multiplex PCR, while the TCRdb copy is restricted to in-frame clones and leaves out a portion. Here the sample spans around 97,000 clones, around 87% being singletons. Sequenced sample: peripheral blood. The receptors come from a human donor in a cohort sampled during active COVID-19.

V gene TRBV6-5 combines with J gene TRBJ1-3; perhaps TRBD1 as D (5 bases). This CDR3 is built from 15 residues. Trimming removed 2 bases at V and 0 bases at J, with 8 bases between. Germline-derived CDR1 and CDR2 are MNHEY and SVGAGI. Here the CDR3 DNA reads TGTGCCAGCAGTTACGGGGGGGTCTCTGGAAACACCATATATTTT. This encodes CASSYGGVSGNTIYF.

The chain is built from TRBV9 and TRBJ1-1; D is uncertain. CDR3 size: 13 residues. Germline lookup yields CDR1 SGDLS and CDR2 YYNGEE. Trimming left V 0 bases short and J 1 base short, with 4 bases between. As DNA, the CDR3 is TGTGCCAGCAGCGTAGGAGAGAACACTGAAGCTTTCTTT. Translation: CASSVGENTEAFF.

CDR3 amino acids: CASSPEVLDYGYTF. The CDR3 DNA sequence: TGTGCCAGCTCACCAGAGGTACTGGACTATGGCTACACCTTC. The chain is built from TRBV18 and TRBJ1-2; D is uncertain. Germline V lookup: CDR1 KGHSH, CDR2 LQKENI. Trimming left V 2 bases short and J 3 bases short, with 10 bases between. The length of the CDR3 is 14 residues.

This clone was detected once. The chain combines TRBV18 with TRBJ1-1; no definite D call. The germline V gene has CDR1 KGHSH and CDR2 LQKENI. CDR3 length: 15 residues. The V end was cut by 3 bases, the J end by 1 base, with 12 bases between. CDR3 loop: CASSPTRDPNTEAFF. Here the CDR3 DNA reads TGTGCCAGCTCACCTACCCGGGATCCGAACACTGAAGCTTTCTTT.

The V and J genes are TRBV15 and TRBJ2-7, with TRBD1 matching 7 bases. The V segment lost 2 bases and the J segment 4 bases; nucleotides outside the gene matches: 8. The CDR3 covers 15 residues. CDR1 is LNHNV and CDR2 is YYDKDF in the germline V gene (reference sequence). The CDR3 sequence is CATSRSPDRAYEQYF. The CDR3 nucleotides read TGTGCCACCAGCAGAAGCCCAGACAGGGCTTACGAGCAGTACTTC.

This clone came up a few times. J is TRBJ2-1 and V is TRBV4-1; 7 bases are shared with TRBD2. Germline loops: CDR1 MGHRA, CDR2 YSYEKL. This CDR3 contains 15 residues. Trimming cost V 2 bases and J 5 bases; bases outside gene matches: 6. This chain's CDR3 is CASSQRRESHNEQFF. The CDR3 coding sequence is TGCGCCAGCAGCCAAAGGCGGGAGTCCCACAATGAGCAGTTCTTC.

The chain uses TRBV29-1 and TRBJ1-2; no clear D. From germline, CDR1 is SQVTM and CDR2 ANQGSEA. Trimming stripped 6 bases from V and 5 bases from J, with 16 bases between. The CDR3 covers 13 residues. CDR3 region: CSVNPITSYGYTF. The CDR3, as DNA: TGCAGCGTCAACCCCATTACGAGTTATGGCTACACCTTC.

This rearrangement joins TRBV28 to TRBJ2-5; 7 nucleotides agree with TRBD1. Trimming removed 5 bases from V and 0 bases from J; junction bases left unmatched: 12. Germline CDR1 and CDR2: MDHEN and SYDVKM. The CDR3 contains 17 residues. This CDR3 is CASSTHLDTGDQETQYF. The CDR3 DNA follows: TGTGCCAGCAGTACCCACCTCGATACAGGGGACCAAGAGACCCAGTACTTC. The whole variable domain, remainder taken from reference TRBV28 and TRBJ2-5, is DVKVTQSSRYLVKRTGEKVFLECVQDMDHENMFWYRQDPGLGLRLIYFSYDVKMKEKGDIPEGYSVSREKKERFSLILESASTNQTSMYLCASSTHLDTGDQETQYFGPGTRLLVL.

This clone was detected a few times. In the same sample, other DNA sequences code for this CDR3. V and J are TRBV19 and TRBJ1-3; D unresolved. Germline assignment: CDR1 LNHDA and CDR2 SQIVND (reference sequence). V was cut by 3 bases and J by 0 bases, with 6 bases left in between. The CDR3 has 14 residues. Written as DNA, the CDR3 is TGTGCCAGTAGTATTGCCGGCTCTGGAAACACCATATATTTT. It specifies CASSIAGSGNTIYF.

The DNA for the CDR3 is TGTGCCAGCAGCATAGCGGGAGGAGGGTACGAGCAGTACTTC. Its protein is CASSIAGGGYEQYF. V gene TRBV27 combines with J gene TRBJ2-7; 10 bases map to TRBD2. Germline V gives CDR1 MNHEY, CDR2 SMNVEV (reference sequence). This CDR3 is built from 14 residues. The ends lost 6 bases at V and 4 bases at J; junction bases unmatched: 6.

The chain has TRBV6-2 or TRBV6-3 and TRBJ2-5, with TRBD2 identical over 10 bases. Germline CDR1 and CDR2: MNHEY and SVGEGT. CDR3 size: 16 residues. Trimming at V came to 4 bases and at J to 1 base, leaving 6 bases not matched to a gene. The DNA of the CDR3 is TGTGCCAGCAGTTCCATCAGCGGGAGGGTCCAAGAGACCCAGTACTTC. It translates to CASSSISGRVQETQYF.

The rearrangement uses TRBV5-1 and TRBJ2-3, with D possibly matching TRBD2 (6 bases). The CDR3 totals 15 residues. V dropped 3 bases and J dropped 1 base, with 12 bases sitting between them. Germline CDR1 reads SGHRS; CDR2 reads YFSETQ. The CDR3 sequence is CASSSGTVGTDTQYF. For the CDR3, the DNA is TGCGCCAGCAGCTCAGGGACTGTCGGCACAGATACGCAGTATTTT.

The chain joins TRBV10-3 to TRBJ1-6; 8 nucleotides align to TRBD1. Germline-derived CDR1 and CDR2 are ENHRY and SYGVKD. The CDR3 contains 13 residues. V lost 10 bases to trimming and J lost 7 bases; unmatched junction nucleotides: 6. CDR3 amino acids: CASQQGGNSPLHF. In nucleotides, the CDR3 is TGTGCCAGCCAACAGGGGGGGAATTCACCCCTCCACTTT.

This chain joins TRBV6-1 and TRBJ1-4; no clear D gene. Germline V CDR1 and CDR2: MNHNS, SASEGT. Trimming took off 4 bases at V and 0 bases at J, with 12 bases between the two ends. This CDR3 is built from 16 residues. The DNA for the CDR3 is TGTGCCAGCAGTGTTACCCGCTATGCAACTAATGAAAAACTGTTTTTT. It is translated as CASSVTRYATNEKLFF.

The CDR3 region is CSVVESGANYGYTF. The CDR3 DNA is TGCAGCGTAGTAGAGTCAGGCGCTAACTATGGCTACACCTTC. The V call is TRBV29-1, the J call TRBJ1-2; D gene uncertain. Germline-derived CDR1 and CDR2 are SQVTM and ANQGSEA. V lost 6 bases and J 0 bases, leaving 14 bases between the germline ends. The CDR3 runs to 14 residues.

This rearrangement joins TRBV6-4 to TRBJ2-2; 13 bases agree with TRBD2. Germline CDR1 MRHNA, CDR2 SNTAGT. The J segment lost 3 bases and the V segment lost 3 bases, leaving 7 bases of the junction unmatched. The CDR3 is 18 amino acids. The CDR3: CASSEVLAGGPDTGELFF. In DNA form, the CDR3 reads TGTGCCAGCAGTGAGGTACTAGCGGGAGGGCCGGACACCGGGGAGCTGTTTTTT.

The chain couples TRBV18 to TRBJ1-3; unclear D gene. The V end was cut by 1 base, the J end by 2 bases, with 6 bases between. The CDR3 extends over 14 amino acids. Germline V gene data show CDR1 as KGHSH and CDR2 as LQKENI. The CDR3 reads CASSPQGAGNTIYF. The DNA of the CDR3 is TGTGCCAGCTCACCACAGGGAGCTGGAAACACCATATATTTT.

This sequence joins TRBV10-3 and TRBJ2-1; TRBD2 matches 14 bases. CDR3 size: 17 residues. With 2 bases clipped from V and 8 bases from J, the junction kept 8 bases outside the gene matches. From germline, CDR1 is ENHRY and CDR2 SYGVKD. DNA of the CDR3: TGTGCCATCAGTGAGGGAAAGGGACTAGCGGGAGATTATGAGCAGTTCTTC. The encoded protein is CAISEGKGLAGDYEQFF.

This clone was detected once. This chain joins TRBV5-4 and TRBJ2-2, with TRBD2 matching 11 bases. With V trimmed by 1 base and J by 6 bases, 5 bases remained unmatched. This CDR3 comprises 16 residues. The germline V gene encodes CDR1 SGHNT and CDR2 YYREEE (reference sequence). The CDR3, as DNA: TGTGCCAGCAGCTTGACTAGCGGGAGTATGCCCGGGGAGCTGTTTTTT. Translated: CASSLTSGSMPGELFF.